Sequencing of this T cell receptor beta chain was carried out in a study of shared clonotypes between healthy human individuals. Across the study: Used for every donor were three CD4 naive, three CD4 memory, two CD8 naive and one CD8 memory plate.

As defined, naive CD8 cells were CD45RO-negative and positively selected for CCR7, with terminally differentiated effector memory CD45RA+ cells excluded. V lost 4 bases to trimming and J lost 4 bases, with 11 bases between them. CDR3 length: 13 amino acids. The germline V gene encodes CDR1 LNHDA and CDR2 SQIVND (reference sequence). Once extracted for a subset, genomic DNA was divided evenly among several immunoSEQ plates. Sequenced by immunoSEQ multiplex PCR; TCRdb stores in-frame clones only, minus some. The sample shows fewer than 700,000 clones, approximately 96% of them seen only once. This chain connects TRBV19 to TRBJ2-7, with D hard to call. Sequences were obtained from naive CD8+ T cells sorted from blood. The sequence came from a woman aged 30 to 39 in good health. CDR3 residues: CASSTGFEYEQYF. CDR3 bases: TGTGCCAGTAGTACAGGATTCGAGTACGAGCAGTACTTC. The whole variable domain, filled in from reference TRBV19 and TRBJ2-7, reads DGGITQSPKYLFRKEGQNVTLSCEQNLNHDAMYWYRQDPGQGLRLIYYSQIVNDFQKGDIAEGYSVSREKKESFPLTVTSAQKNPTAFYLCASSTGFEYEQYFGPGTRLTVT.